Listed here are 32 T cell receptor beta chains from one sample, sequenced in a study of CD4 T cells in relation to SARS-CoV-2 and coronaviruses. These receptors' antigens are unknown. The repertoire was sequenced with immunoSEQ multiplex PCR; TCRdb's copy has only in-frame clones and lacks some. Of about 25,000 clones in the sample, about 75% were seen once. The unexposed donors gave CD4+ T cells in 2011-2018, prior to COVID-19. Isolation of CD4+ T cells took place after about 10 days in culture. The sequenced sample consisted of CD4+ T cells from PBMCs, cultured in vitro. These receptors were obtained from a human donor in good health.

The chain uses TRBV19 and TRBJ1-5; 7 bases are shared with TRBD1. There are 18 residues in the CDR3. With V trimmed by 2 bases and J by 2 bases, 12 bases remained unmatched. CDR1 and CDR2 from the germline V gene are LNHDA and SQIVND (reference sequence). The CDR3 loop is CASSISPRQGLGNQPQHF. The CDR3 coding sequence is TGTGCCAGTAGTATATCCCCCCGACAGGGATTGGGCAATCAGCCCCAGCATTTT.

The gene calls are TRBV9 and TRBJ2-1; the D is unclear. V was trimmed by 0 bases and J by 2 bases, leaving 9 bases between them. CDR3 length equals 15 residues. Germline V gene lookup returns CDR1 SGDLS and CDR2 YYNGEE. Written as DNA, the CDR3 is TGTGCCAGCAGCGTAGCCACCGGTCCCTACAATGAGCAGTTCTTC. It is translated as CASSVATGPYNEQFF.

This chain links TRBV4-2 with TRBJ2-3; no reliable D call. V lost 0 bases and J 0 bases, leaving 7 bases between the germline ends. CDR3 length: 15 residues. Germline V gene data show CDR1 as LGHNA and CDR2 as YNFKEQ. The CDR3, as DNA: TGTGCCAGCAGCCAAGATCGCCCTAGCACAGATACGCAGTATTTT. Its translation is CASSQDRPSTDTQYF.

The V call is TRBV5-1, the J call TRBJ2-6; D call uncertain. Trimming took off 1 base at V and 0 bases at J, with 14 bases between the two ends. Germline CDR1 SGHRS, CDR2 YFSETQ. The CDR3 loop spans 18 amino acids. CDR3 sequence: CASSLLWTAPSGANVLTF. CDR3 nucleotides: TGCGCCAGCAGCTTGCTTTGGACCGCTCCCTCTGGGGCCAACGTCCTGACTTTC.

J is TRBJ1-2 and V is TRBV12-3 or TRBV12-4; the D gene is possibly TRBD1 (5 bases). Trimming stripped 5 bases from V and 8 bases from J, with 12 bases between. This CDR3 contains 12 residues. The CDR3 spells CASSRRGDGYTF. The CDR3, as DNA: TGTGCCAGCAGTAGAAGGGGTGACGGCTACACCTTC.

This clone was detected once. V and J are TRBV3-1 (or the pseudogene TRBV3-2) and TRBJ2-7; 7 bases fit TRBD2. J gave up 7 bases and V 0 bases, and 9 bases lay outside the gene matches. Germline loops: CDR1 LGHDT, CDR2 YNNKEL (reference sequence). CDR3 size: 15 residues. This CDR3 reads CASSQDLAGVREQYF. The CDR3 DNA reads as TGTGCCAGCAGCCAAGATCTCGCGGGAGTACGAGAGCAGTACTTC.

This sequence joins TRBV2 and TRBJ2-5; 13 bases line up with TRBD2. V was pared by 4 bases and J by 1 base, with 6 bases of the junction left unmatched. There are 17 residues in the CDR3. The germline V gene has CDR1 SNHLY and CDR2 FYNNEI. The CDR3 sequence: CASSGTSGRGPQETQYF. CDR3 in DNA: TGTGCCAGCAGTGGGACTAGCGGGAGAGGACCCCAAGAGACCCAGTACTTC.

J is TRBJ1-4 and V is TRBV2, with a possible D match to TRBD1 (6 bases). This CDR3 is 13 amino acids long. Germline V gene lookup returns CDR1 SNHLY and CDR2 FYNNEI. Trimming pared 3 bases from V and 10 bases from J, leaving 12 bases between. CDR3: CASSDTRGGKLFF. CDR3 coding DNA: TGTGCCAGCAGTGATACCAGGGGAGGAAAACTGTTTTTT.

The genes are TRBV7-3 and TRBJ1-1; possibly TRBD1 for D (5 bases). Trimming removed 5 bases from V and 1 base from J, with 8 bases in between. The CDR3 has 13 amino acids. Germline loops: CDR1 SGHTA, CDR2 FQGTGA. CDR3 bases: TGTGCCAGCAGCAAGACAGAGAACACTGAAGCTTTCTTT. Its protein product is CASSKTENTEAFF. The entire variable domain, with the rest obtained from reference TRBV7-3 and TRBJ1-1, is as follows: GAGVSQTPSNKVTEKGKYVELRCDPISGHTALYWYRQSLGQGPEFLIYFQGTGAADDSGLPNDRFFAVRPEGSVSTLKIQRTERGDSAVYLCASSKTENTEAFFGQGTRLTVV.

This clone was detected only once. The chain uses TRBV6-5 and TRBJ2-7; D may be TRBD1 (5 bases). Germline V gives CDR1 MNHEY, CDR2 SVGAGI. The CDR3 is made up of 14 amino acids. The V end was cut by 7 bases, the J end by 2 bases, with 15 bases between. The CDR3 coding sequence is TGTGCCAGCACCCCAGACAGATTCCCCTACGAGCAGTACTTC. This codes for CASTPDRFPYEQYF.

The chain links TRBV7-3 to TRBJ2-1; TRBD2 matches at 7 bases. This CDR3 comprises 16 residues. After removal of 0 bases from V and 5 bases from J, the junction contained 7 bases not matched to a gene. Germline CDR1 is SGHTA and CDR2 is FQGTGA. CDR3 bases: TGTGCCAGCAGCTTAACGTCGGGGGAGGGACACAATGAGCAGTTCTTC. Its protein is CASSLTSGEGHNEQFF.

The chain recombines TRBV21-1 with TRBJ1-4; TRBD1 is the table's D call, not checked against the DNA. TRBV21-1 corresponds to a pseudogene. The CDR3 sequence is 16 residues long. The CDR3 reads CASSNPQGFANEKLFF. The CDR3 DNA sequence: TGTGCCAGCAGCAACCCCCAGGGTTTTGCTAATGAAAAACTGTTTTTT.

The V call is TRBV29-1, the J call TRBJ1-6; TRBD1 aligns across 12 bases. V lost 7 bases and J lost 9; bases outside the gene matches: 7. Germline CDR1 is SQVTM and CDR2 is ANQGSEA. This CDR3 contains 14 residues. In DNA form, the CDR3 reads TGCAGCGCCCGGGACAGGGGGCTTGGTTCACCCCTCCACTTT. Protein sequence: CSARDRGLGSPLHF.

The CDR3 DNA reads as TGTGCCAGCAGCACCCGGGACTCCCGCGGAGCTTTCTTT. Protein product: CASSTRDSRGAFF. The gene calls are TRBV7-9 and TRBJ1-1; perhaps TRBD1 as D (5 bases). The CDR3 spans 13 residues. V dropped 5 bases and J dropped 10 bases, with 17 bases sitting between them. Germline assignment: CDR1 SEHNR and CDR2 FQNEAQ (reference sequence).

The V gene is TRBV5-1, the J gene TRBJ1-4, with D maybe TRBD1 (6 bases). Looked up from germline, CDR1 is SGHRS and CDR2 is YFSETQ. The V end was cut by 0 bases, the J end by 6 bases, with 6 bases between. CDR3 length: 13 residues. The CDR3: CASSLDRDEKLFF. The CDR3, as DNA: TGCGCCAGCAGCTTGGACAGGGATGAAAAACTGTTTTTT.

The rearrangement uses TRBV7-3 and TRBJ2-3; TRBD2 agrees at 7 bases. The germline V gene encodes CDR1 SGHTA and CDR2 FQGTGA. This CDR3 is 12 amino acids long. V lost 4 bases and J lost 5; bases outside the gene matches: 0. The CDR3 DNA is TGTGCCAGCAGCTCGGGGGGAGATACGCAGTATTTT. Protein sequence: CASSSGGDTQYF. Variable domain in full (rest from reference TRBV7-3 and TRBJ2-3): GAGVSQTPSNKVTEKGKYVELRCDPISGHTALYWYRQSLGQGPEFLIYFQGTGAADDSGLPNDRFFAVRPEGSVSTLKIQRTERGDSAVYLCASSSGGDTQYFGPGTRLTVL.

This clone is a singleton in its sample. The chain couples TRBV18 to TRBJ1-1, with 9 bases aligning to TRBD1. V dropped 5 bases and J dropped 4; count of bases not matched to a gene: 8. Germline CDR1 and CDR2: KGHSH and LQKENI. The CDR3 is 15 residues long. The CDR3 region has the DNA TGTGCCAGCTCAGCTGGACAGGACAGGGGCACTGAAGCTTTCTTT. Its translation: CASSAGQDRGTEAFF.

J is TRBJ1-1 and V is TRBV9; D unclear. Germline values: CDR1 SGDLS, CDR2 YYNGEE. V was shortened by 4 bases and J by 4 bases, with 14 bases between the two germline ends. The CDR3 runs 14 residues. For the CDR3, the DNA is TGTGCCAGCAGCTCCGGGGAGGGAGTCACTGAAGCTTTCTTT. It translates to CASSSGEGVTEAFF.

The gene calls are TRBV7-9 and TRBJ1-1, with 10 bases lining up with TRBD1. The germline V gene has CDR1 SEHNR and CDR2 FQNEAQ (reference sequence). This CDR3 has 14 amino acids. V shed 3 bases and J 4 bases; nucleotides not matched to a gene: 2. The DNA of the CDR3 is TGTGCCAGCAGCTTCGGGACAGGGGTCACTGAAGCTTTCTTT. Translation gives CASSFGTGVTEAFF.

This clone was counted only a few times. V usage is TRBV5-5 and J usage is TRBJ2-2; 8 nucleotides match TRBD1. The junction had 4 bases not matched to a gene; V was cut back by 0 bases and J by 0 bases. The germline CDR1 and CDR2 sequences are SGHKS and YYEKEE (reference sequence). The CDR3 is 17 amino acids. CDR3 nucleotides: TGTGCCAGCAGCTTGGTCGACAGGGGAGCGAACACCGGGGAGCTGTTTTTT. Its translation is CASSLVDRGANTGELFF.

This chain uses TRBV3-1 (or the pseudogene TRBV3-2) with TRBJ1-5; D is ambiguous. The CDR3 contains 14 residues. Germline V gene data show CDR1 as LGHDT and CDR2 as YNNKEL (reference sequence). Trimming left V 4 bases short and J 5 bases short, with 12 bases between. The CDR3 bases are TGTGCCAGCAGCCCCGGACTCGGGGATCAGCCCCAGCATTTT. Its protein product is CASSPGLGDQPQHF.

The CDR3 DNA follows: TGTGCCAGCAGCTGGGTGGACACTGATACGCAGTATTTT. This encodes CASSWVDTDTQYF. The chain couples TRBV11-2 to TRBJ2-3; perhaps TRBD1 as D (5 bases). Trimming left V 4 bases short and J 6 bases short, with 11 bases between. CDR1 SGHAT and CDR2 FQNNGV come from the germline V gene. The CDR3 has 13 residues.

V is TRBV4-3 and J is TRBJ1-1; D perhaps matches TRBD1 (5 bases). With 1 base removed from V and 0 bases from J, the gap between germline ends came to 12 bases. CDR1 and CDR2 from the germline V gene are LGHNA and YSLEER. The CDR3 runs 16 residues. The CDR3 loop reads CASSQGQGHMNTEAFF. CDR3 sequence (DNA): TGCGCCAGCAGCCAAGGGCAGGGCCATATGAACACTGAAGCTTTCTTT.

The V and J genes are TRBV11-2 and TRBJ2-3, with D maybe TRBD1 (6 bases). V dropped 1 base and J dropped 4 bases, with 15 bases sitting between them. Germline CDR1 SGHAT, CDR2 FQNNGV. CDR3 size: 16 residues. The CDR3 protein is CASSLGANRVADTQYF. The CDR3 DNA sequence: TGTGCCAGCAGCTTAGGAGCTAACAGGGTAGCAGATACGCAGTATTTT.

The CDR3 region has the DNA TGTGCCAGCAGCTTAATGGTAGCGGGAGTTAGGACAGATACGCAGTATTTT. The encoded protein is CASSLMVAGVRTDTQYF. The rearrangement uses TRBV7-2 and TRBJ2-3; TRBD2 matches at 9 bases. CDR3 length: 17 amino acids. Losses at the gene ends were 2 bases for V and 3 bases for J; bases not matched to a gene: 9. Germline V gene data show CDR1 as SGHTA and CDR2 as FQGNSA.

The V gene is TRBV7-2, the J gene TRBJ1-5; TRBD1 might be the D (5 bases). The CDR3 totals 13 residues. Germline CDR1 is SGHTA and CDR2 is FQGNSA. V gave up 0 bases and J gave up 7 bases, with 7 bases separating them. The CDR3 sequence: CASSLAWDQPQHF. CDR3 DNA: TGTGCCAGCAGCTTAGCATGGGACCAGCCCCAGCATTTT.

This chain joins TRBV4-2 and TRBJ2-1, with 10 positions matching TRBD2. The CDR3 sequence is 18 residues long. In germline, CDR1 is LGHNA, CDR2 YNFKEQ. J was trimmed by 7 bases and V by 1 base; bases with no gene match: 13. The CDR3 DNA sequence: TGTGCCAGCAGCCAAGGGTTAGCGGGGGGAGGGGGATGGAATGAGCAGTTCTTC. This translates into CASSQGLAGGGGWNEQFF.

This clone turned up a few times. The chain joins TRBV6-6 to TRBJ2-3; 8 nucleotides align to TRBD2. Germline V gives CDR1 MNHNY, CDR2 SVGAGI (reference sequence). The CDR3 has 16 amino acids. The V gene end was trimmed by 0 bases and the J gene end by 4 bases; junction bases not matched to a gene: 6. DNA for the CDR3: TGTGCCAGCAGTTACTCGGCGGGGGGAGGCGCAGATACGCAGTATTTT. This gives the protein CASSYSAGGGADTQYF.

The chain employs TRBV18 and TRBJ2-4; TRBD2 matches at 10 bases. CDR3 length: 18 residues. Germline CDR1 is KGHSH and CDR2 is LQKENI. V lost 2 bases, J lost 9 bases, and 16 bases stayed unmatched. The CDR3 DNA reads TGTGCCAGCTCACCATCTCTACCCCCAGCGGGGGGGCGGGTCATTCAGTACTTC. Its translation: CASSPSLPPAGGRVIQYF.

The J gene is TRBJ2-7, the V gene TRBV18; the D gene is possibly TRBD1 (5 bases). With 3 bases removed from V and 2 bases from J, the gap between germline ends came to 8 bases. Germline lookup yields CDR1 KGHSH and CDR2 LQKENI. This CDR3 is built from 13 residues. CDR3: CASSPGQTYEQYF. The CDR3 nucleotides are TGTGCCAGCTCACCCGGACAAACCTACGAGCAGTACTTC.

The chain employs TRBV19 and TRBJ1-6, with 9 bases fitting TRBD1. Germline V gene data show CDR1 as LNHDA and CDR2 as SQIVND (reference sequence). V lost 3 bases, J lost 11 bases, and 5 bases stayed unmatched. The CDR3 sequence is 14 residues long. CDR3 amino acids: CASSIRGQGPPLHF. The CDR3 DNA follows: TGTGCCAGTAGTATTAGGGGACAGGGCCCACCCCTCCACTTT.

In this sample, this clone turned up a few times. This rearrangement joins TRBV6-5 to TRBJ1-2, with unresolved D. Germline V CDR1 and CDR2: MNHEY, SVGAGI. The CDR3 totals 14 residues. Trimming pared 6 bases from V and 4 bases from J, leaving 15 bases between. The chain's CDR3 is CASRSGRTSYGYTF. CDR3 DNA: TGTGCCAGCAGATCAGGACGGACCTCCTATGGCTACACCTTC.